The clone carrying this TCR beta chain turned up a few times. Antigen unknown. This entry is derived from a study of vaccination and CD4 T cells after COVID-19. Study in general: Of the convalescent patients, who were SARS-CoV-2 positive by nasal swab PCR, fewer than 10 had mild and one severe disease. Control cultures, each given a CEFX pool, an HIV-1 Nef pool, or no peptide, were included.

An Oncomine TCR Beta short-read assay was used to sequence the DNA from cultured CD4+ T cells. TCRdb analysed the PCR reads with MiXCR anew, one entry per CDR3 protein. The sample consists of approximately 21,000 distinct CDR3 sequences, over 40% of them appearing once. V was trimmed by 3 bases and J by 7 bases, leaving 16 bases between them. Germline V gene lookup returns CDR1 MNHEY and CDR2 SVGAGI. The CDR3 extends over 14 amino acids. Time point specified: late sampling 161 to 241 days after vaccination in a few convalescent patients. Documented treatment: approximately 9-day PBMC culture with coronavirus spike peptide pools or control peptides (ViraFEST assay).

The sequencing used CD4+ T cells from blood, cultured in vitro, collected about 7 months after SARS-CoV-2 vaccination. V usage is TRBV6-5 and J usage is TRBJ2-7, with D possibly called TRBD1 or TRBD2 (6 bases each). The origin of this receptor is a human donor who had recovered from COVID-19. The CDR3 spells CASSYDPGAREQYF. DNA of the CDR3: TGTGCCAGCAGTTATGACCCGGGGGCGAGGGAGCAGTACTTC.